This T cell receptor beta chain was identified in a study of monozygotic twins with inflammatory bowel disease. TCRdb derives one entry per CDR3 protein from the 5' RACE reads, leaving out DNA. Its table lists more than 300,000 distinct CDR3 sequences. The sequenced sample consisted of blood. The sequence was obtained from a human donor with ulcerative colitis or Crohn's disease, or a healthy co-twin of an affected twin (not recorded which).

CDR3 sequence: CASSLGQGAWGTEAFF. The rearrangement links TRBV7-2 to TRBJ1-1; TCRdb calls TRBD1, which cannot be checked without DNA. Germline V gives CDR1 SGHTA, CDR2 FQGNSA. This CDR3 region has 16 residues.